Following are 25 T cell receptor beta chains from one sample sequenced in a study of cytomegalovirus exposure and HLA in healthy donors. PCR primers comprised 60 Vbeta and 13 Jbeta primers. This table comes from immunoSEQ multiplex PCR, and its TCRdb copy is limited to in-frame clones, with some not included. The data show about 150,000 clones, roughly four fifths seen once. The sequenced material came from PBMCs. Every receptor here comes from a woman in her thirties or forties in good health and CMV-seronegative.

This sequence joins TRBV5-1 and TRBJ2-1, with a possible D match to TRBD1 (5 bases). Per germline, CDR1 SGHRS and CDR2 YFSETQ. Trimming pared 2 bases from V and 7 bases from J, leaving 7 bases between. The CDR3 is made up of 12 amino acids. As DNA, the CDR3 is TGCGCCAGCAGCTTAAGACAGAATGAGCAGTTCTTC. It yields the protein CASSLRQNEQFF.

This clone was detected a few times. The gene calls are TRBV5-1 and TRBJ2-6; 8 bases align to TRBD1. This CDR3 spans 18 amino acids. Germline CDR1 and CDR2: SGHRS and YFSETQ. Trimming took 5 bases from V and 4 from J; bases not matched to a gene: 14. CDR3 residues: CASSLIFQGAAGANVLTF. The CDR3 nucleotides read TGCGCCAGCAGTTTAATCTTCCAGGGGGCAGCGGGGGCCAACGTCCTGACTTTC.

The count of this clone is one. The chain links TRBV19 to TRBJ2-1; TRBD1 matches 9 bases. CDR1 is LNHDA, CDR2 SQIVND, per germline (reference sequence). V trimming: 4 bases; J trimming: 7 bases; junction bases outside the gene matches: 11. The length of the CDR3 is 16 residues. The CDR3, as DNA: TGTGCCAGTAGTACCCCCTCGCGGGACAGGGCTAATGAGCAGTTCTTC. This encodes CASSTPSRDRANEQFF.

This clone was detected only once. The V gene is TRBV5-1, the J gene TRBJ2-7; 10 nucleotides match TRBD1. This CDR3 comprises 15 residues. Germline V gene sequence: CDR1 SGHRS, CDR2 YFSETQ. J was trimmed by 3 bases and V by 4 bases; bases with no gene match: 7. The CDR3 protein is CASSPRGQGGYEQYF. CDR3 bases: TGCGCCAGCAGCCCTAGAGGACAGGGGGGCTACGAGCAGTACTTC.

V is TRBV18 and J is TRBJ2-7; no firm D call. V lost 4 bases and J 2 bases, leaving 12 bases between the germline ends. There are 14 residues in the CDR3. Germline CDR1 is KGHSH and CDR2 is LQKENI. This chain's CDR3 is CASSRGGDTYEQYF. The CDR3 DNA is TGTGCCAGCTCACGAGGTGGAGATACCTACGAGCAGTACTTC. The variable domain in full, completed from reference TRBV18 and TRBJ2-7, reads NAGVMQNPRHLVRRRGQEARLRCSPMKGHSHVYWYRQLPEEGLKFMVYLQKENIIDESGMPKERFSAEFPKEGPSILRIQQVVRGDSAAYFCASSRGGDTYEQYFGPGTRLTVT.

This clone has a handful of counts. CDR3 bases: TGCGCCAGCAGCACCGGTCCCCCCGGCGGCGAGACCCAGTACTTC. Its translation: CASSTGPPGGETQYF. The chain uses TRBV5-1 and TRBJ2-5; D unresolved. The CDR3 has 15 residues. V dropped 4 bases and J dropped 5 bases, with 18 bases sitting between them. CDR1 SGHRS and CDR2 YFSETQ come from the germline V gene.

The CDR3 is CASSFRSGGPYEQFF. The CDR3 DNA reads as TGTGCCAGCAGCTTTCGGTCGGGGGGGCCGTATGAGCAGTTCTTC. The chain uses TRBV11-2 and TRBJ2-1, with TRBD2 identical over 8 bases. Germline trimming cut 3 bases from V and 8 bases from J; bases unmatched to any gene: 9. Germline-derived CDR1 and CDR2 are SGHAT and FQNNGV. CDR3 size: 15 residues.

The chain combines TRBV18 with TRBJ1-1, with D unresolved. The CDR3 spans 14 residues. The ends were cut back, 3 bases at V and 2 bases at J, with 10 bases in the middle. Germline-derived CDR1 and CDR2 are KGHSH and LQKENI. The CDR3 is CASSPRAPNTEAFF. The CDR3 DNA follows: TGTGCCAGCTCACCCCGAGCACCTAACACTGAAGCTTTCTTT.

V usage is TRBV2 and J usage is TRBJ1-4; maybe TRBD1 (5 bases). In germline, CDR1 is SNHLY, CDR2 FYNNEI. V shed 2 bases and J shed 7 bases, with 11 bases lying between them. CDR3 length equals 14 residues. CDR3 sequence: CASSEISGLEKLFF. The CDR3 DNA sequence: TGTGCCAGCAGTGAAATATCAGGGCTTGAAAAACTGTTTTTT.

The chain carries TRBV7-8 and TRBJ1-5, with D perhaps matching TRBD1 (6 bases). The CDR3 runs 14 residues. V lost 5 bases and J lost 3, with 11 bases in between. Germline V lookup: CDR1 SGHVS, CDR2 FQNEAQ. The CDR3: CASSLDSYNQPQHF. CDR3 sequence (DNA): TGTGCCAGCAGCCTGGACAGCTACAATCAGCCCCAGCATTTT.

This clone was seen only once. This chain joins TRBV7-9 and TRBJ1-1, with D possibly being TRBD1 (6 bases). V lost 1 base and J lost 7, with 10 bases in between. The CDR3 loop spans 13 amino acids. The germline CDR1 and CDR2 sequences are SEHNR and FQNEAQ (reference sequence). This chain's CDR3 is CASSLVDRDEAFF. DNA of the CDR3: TGTGCCAGCAGCTTAGTGGACAGAGATGAAGCTTTCTTT.

The genes are TRBV28 and TRBJ1-5; 7 nucleotides match TRBD1. V dropped 5 bases and J dropped 4; count of bases not matched to a gene: 8. Germline CDR1 is MDHEN and CDR2 is SYDVKM. The CDR3 runs 15 residues. CDR3 DNA sequence: TGTGCCAGCAGTCTGACAGGGATGGGTAATCAGCCCCAGCATTTT. It yields the protein CASSLTGMGNQPQHF.

The chain links TRBV6-5 to TRBJ1-2; perhaps TRBD1 as D (6 bases). CDR3 length: 14 residues. V was pared by 5 bases and J by 4 bases, with 14 bases between. CDR1 and CDR2 (germline): MNHEY, SVGAGI. This chain's CDR3 is CASSARTELYGYTF. The CDR3, as DNA: TGTGCCAGCAGTGCCAGGACAGAGCTCTATGGCTACACCTTC.

CDR3 in DNA: TGTGCCAGCAGTTACCGACAGGCATGGGGTGCTTTCTTT. Translated: CASSYRQAWGAFF. This rearrangement joins TRBV6-5 to TRBJ1-1, with D possibly TRBD1 on 6 matching bases. The length of the CDR3 is 13 residues. The V gene's germline CDR1 is MNHEY and CDR2 SVGAGI. V was pared by 2 bases and J by 11 bases, with 15 bases between.

The rearrangement joins TRBV2 to TRBJ2-4; D possibly corresponds to TRBD2 (5 bases). The germline V gene has CDR1 SNHLY and CDR2 FYNNEI. The V end was cut by 3 bases, the J end by 2 bases, with 8 bases between. The CDR3 runs to 14 residues. CDR3 amino acids: CASSDGGSKNIQYF. The DNA for the CDR3 is TGTGCCAGCAGTGATGGCGGGTCCAAAAACATTCAGTACTTC.

The CDR3 DNA is TGTGCTAGTTCAGGTAGCGGCAATCAGCCCCAGCATTTT. Protein sequence: CASSGSGNQPQHF. J is TRBJ1-5 and V is TRBV12-5; D remains ambiguous. Germline V gene sequence: CDR1 LGHNT, CDR2 FRNRAP. This CDR3 comprises 13 residues. Trimming took 8 bases from V and 2 from J, leaving 10 bases between them.

The chain links TRBV5-5 to TRBJ1-1; D remains ambiguous. Deletions cut 2 bases from V and 0 bases from J, with 20 bases between. The CDR3 has 18 amino acids. Germline loops: CDR1 SGHKS, CDR2 YYEKEE (reference sequence). The CDR3 DNA sequence: TGTGCCAGCAGCTTACTGGTACAGAGTCACTTTATGAACACTGAAGCTTTCTTT. Its translation: CASSLLVQSHFMNTEAFF.

J is TRBJ2-5 and V is TRBV6-6; 9 nucleotides agree with TRBD1. The J call may be in error: the DNA end matches TRBJ2-7 better. The CDR3 spans 13 residues. Looked up from germline, CDR1 is MNHNY and CDR2 is SVGAGI (reference sequence). The CDR3 DNA follows: TGTGCCACAGCCGGGACAGGGCGGTACGAGCAGTACTTC. Amino acids: CATAGTGRYEQYF.

The J gene is TRBJ2-3, the V gene TRBV10-1; TRBD2 matches at 8 bases. Germline values: CDR1 WNHNN, CDR2 SYGVQD (reference sequence). CDR3 length equals 13 residues. The V segment lost 3 bases and the J segment 4 bases; nucleotides outside the gene matches: 0. This CDR3 is CASSDGGADTQYF. Here the CDR3 DNA reads TGCGCCAGCAGTGACGGGGGGGCAGATACGCAGTATTTT.

The V call is TRBV12-5, the J call TRBJ1-1; D possibly corresponds to TRBD1 (6 bases). V was pared by 0 bases and J by 3 bases, with 11 bases between. Germline V gene lookup returns CDR1 LGHNT and CDR2 FRNRAP. This CDR3 contains 15 residues. The CDR3 protein is CASGLVHWTDTEAFF. The CDR3 coding sequence is TGTGCTAGTGGTTTGGTACATTGGACAGACACTGAAGCTTTCTTT.

This clone came up a few times. The V call is TRBV5-6, the J call TRBJ1-4, with 9 bases that match TRBD1. The germline CDR1 and CDR2 sequences are SGHDT and YYEEEE. V lost 2 bases to trimming and J lost 0 bases; unmatched junction nucleotides: 8. The CDR3 is 18 residues long. CDR3 sequence (DNA): TGTGCCAGCAGCTTCCGGGACAGGGCTTTAGCAACTAATGAAAAACTGTTTTTT. This gives the protein CASSFRDRALATNEKLFF.

This chain connects TRBV6-5 to TRBJ2-2; 8 nucleotides agree with TRBD2. V lost 7 bases, J lost 4 bases, and 8 bases stayed unmatched. Germline lookup yields CDR1 MNHEY and CDR2 SVGAGI. CDR3 length: 15 residues. CDR3 coding DNA: TGTGCCAGCACCTATGATCGGGGGGGCACCGGGGAGCTGTTTTTT. Protein sequence: CASTYDRGGTGELFF.

This rearrangement joins TRBV28 to TRBJ1-5; 9 nucleotides agree with TRBD1. The germline V gene has CDR1 MDHEN and CDR2 SYDVKM. This CDR3 spans 14 amino acids. V was pared by 5 bases and J by 5 bases, with 4 bases of the junction left unmatched. The CDR3 sequence: CASSPGQGHQPQHF. The CDR3 DNA reads as TGTGCCAGCAGTCCGGGACAGGGTCATCAGCCCCAGCATTTT. The full variable domain, in which reference TRBV28 and TRBJ1-5 provide the parts outside the CDR3, is DVKVTQSSRYLVKRTGEKVFLECVQDMDHENMFWYRQDPGLGLRLIYFSYDVKMKEKGDIPEGYSVSREKKERFSLILESASTNQTSMYLCASSPGQGHQPQHFGDGTRLSIL.

This clone was counted only a few times. The chain links TRBV15 to TRBJ1-5; D perhaps matches TRBD1 (5 bases). CDR1 and CDR2 (germline): LNHNV, YYDKDF (reference sequence). The CDR3 runs to 18 residues. V lost 0 bases and J lost 1, with 16 bases in between. CDR3 residues: CATSRDRVGLLSNQPQHF. The CDR3 DNA is TGTGCCACCAGCAGAGATCGCGTGGGGCTCCTAAGCAATCAGCCCCAGCATTTT.

On this clone itself: Other DNA sequences of this sample code for an identical CDR3. V gene TRBV28 combines with J gene TRBJ1-4; a possible D gene is TRBD1 (5 bases). CDR1 and CDR2 from the germline V gene are MDHEN and SYDVKM. V lost 6 bases and J 0 bases, leaving 11 bases between the germline ends. The CDR3 is made up of 15 amino acids. The CDR3 is CASSLQGATNEKLFF. In nucleotides, the CDR3 is TGTGCCAGCAGCCTACAAGGGGCAACTAATGAAAAACTGTTTTTT.